This T cell receptor (beta chain) was recovered during a study of T cells in tumors after PD-1 blockade. Whole-study context: Some patients also took daily vismodegib 150 mg during anti-PD-1 treatment.

The CDR3 sequence is 15 residues long. V shed 5 bases and J 3 bases; nucleotides not matched to a gene: 8. CDR1 is SGHVS and CDR2 is FQNEAQ in the germline V gene. Some clones are missing from TCRdb's copy, which holds only in-frame ones; the method was immunoSEQ multiplex PCR. The sample yields some 18,000 clones, over 70% seen once. This clone has only one observation. The chain couples TRBV7-8 to TRBJ1-1; 8 nucleotides line up with TRBD1. The starting material was PBMCs, obtained after anti-PD-1 therapy. The sequence derives from a human donor with advanced basal cell or squamous cell carcinoma (not recorded which). CDR3 in amino acids: CASSEDQGAYTEAFF. As DNA, the CDR3 is TGTGCCAGCAGCGAGGACCAGGGGGCGTACACTGAAGCTTTCTTT.